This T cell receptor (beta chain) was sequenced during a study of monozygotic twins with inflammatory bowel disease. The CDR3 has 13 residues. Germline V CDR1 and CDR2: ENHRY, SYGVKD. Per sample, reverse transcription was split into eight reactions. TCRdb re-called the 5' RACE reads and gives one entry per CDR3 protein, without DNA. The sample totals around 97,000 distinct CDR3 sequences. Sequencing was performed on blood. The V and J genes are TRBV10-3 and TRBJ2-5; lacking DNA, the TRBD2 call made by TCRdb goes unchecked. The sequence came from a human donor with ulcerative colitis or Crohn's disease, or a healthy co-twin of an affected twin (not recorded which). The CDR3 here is CAISESGPETQYF.